This T cell receptor (beta chain) is drawn from a study of T cells in Graves' hyperthyroidism and ophthalmopathy. General study points: The model made its ophthalmopathy prediction, and onset followed a median roughly 6.5 months later. Within blood appeared most thyroid clonotypes that had expanded above 0.001.

Blood was drawn at first hyperthyroidism diagnosis, before any ophthalmopathy symptoms. Source material for PBMCs was 10 ml fresh peripheral blood. Trimming cost V 0 bases and J 8 bases; bases outside gene matches: 5. The CDR3 totals 15 residues. Germline CDR1 and CDR2: SEHNR and FQNEAQ (reference sequence). Template material for amplifying TCR beta CDR3 regions consisted of RNA transcripts. First-round RT-PCR of the TCR CDR3 relied on the HTBI primer set. TCRdb passed the multiplex PCR reads through MiXCR, listing each CDR3 protein once. This table has 350,000 or so distinct CDR3 sequences, roughly 17% appearing once. The sample holds a few counts of this clonotype. Its antigen is undetermined.

Sequencing was performed on blood. The V and J genes are TRBV7-9 and TRBJ2-1, with 9 bases that match TRBD1. The sequence came from a woman in her 30s with Graves' hyperthyroidism that later progressed to Graves' ophthalmopathy. The CDR3 DNA sequence: TGTGCCAGCAGCTTAGCGACAGGGGGTTGGTATGAGCAGTTCTTC. Protein sequence: CASSLATGGWYEQFF.